Listed below are T cell receptor beta chains from one sample, sequenced in a study of T cells in localized non-small cell lung cancer. Some clones are missing from TCRdb's copy, which holds only in-frame ones; the method was immunoSEQ multiplex PCR. The sample holds over 25,000 clones; less than 95% are singletons and the top ten take approximately 0.99%. The sample consisted of peripheral blood, taken before any cancer treatment. These receptors originate from a woman aged 40-69 years with stage I lung adenocarcinoma. CDR3s include the opening cysteine and the closing phenylalanine or tryptophan. D genes are given only for firm matches. Clone size is stated in some rows and not others, as once, few, many or a class when expanded.

>-|TRBV2|-|TRBJ2-4
TGTGCCAGCAGGAGGTTGGCAGCCGAACCCAAAAACATTCAGTACTTC
CASRRLAAEPKNIQYF
>-|TRBV7-2|-|TRBJ1-2
TGTGCCAGCAGCTTGCAACGGGCAGACAATGGCTACACCTTC
CASSLQRADNGYTF
>-|TRBV7-9|once|TRBJ1-2
TGTGCCAGCAGCTTGGACAGTGGGGGCTATGGCTACACCTTC
CASSLDSGGYGYTF
>-|TRBV7-6|-|TRBJ2-7
TGTGCCAGCAGCCAGGACGGGCCTACGAGGATGTACTTC
CASSQDGPTRMYF
>TRBD1|TRBV7-9|-|TRBJ2-7
TGTGCCAGCAGCTTAGTTAGCCCCGGGACAGACTCCGAGCAGTACTTC
CASSLVSPGTDSEQYF
>-|TRBV18|-|TRBJ2-5
TGTGCCAGCTCACCACGTCTCCAAGAGACCCAGTACTTC
CASSPRLQETQYF
>TRBD1|TRBV6-5|-|TRBJ1-5
TGTGCCAGCAGGGGGACAGGGATTGATCAGCCCCAGCATTTT
CASRGTGIDQPQHF
>-|TRBV28|-|TRBJ2-7
TGTGCCAGCAGTCACACAGGGAACGGGAACGAGCAGTACTTC
CASSHTGNGNEQYF
>-|TRBV27|once|TRBJ2-3
TGTGCCAGCAGTTTGGACAGAGCCACAGATACGCAGTATTTT
CASSLDRATDTQYF
>-|TRBV5-6|-|TRBJ1-5
TGTGCCAGCAGCGTCGATCCTGATCCCCAGCATTTT
CASSVDPDPQHF
>-|TRBV7-2|-|TRBJ2-6
TGTGCCAGCAGCTTACGGGTTCCTGGGGCCAACGTCCTGACTTTC
CASSLRVPGANVLTF
>-|TRBV4-1|-|TRBJ2-7
TGCGCCAGCAGCCAAGGCCCCCAGGGTGGAGCGTCAAGGAACGAGCAGTACTTC
CASSQGPQGGASRNEQYF
>-|TRBV11-3|once|TRBJ1-1
TGTGCCAGCAGCTTAGACACTGAAGCTTTCTTT
CASSLDTEAFF
>-|TRBV5-1|-|TRBJ1-2
TGCGCCAGCAGCCCGGAGACCAAACTGGGGGATGGCTACACCTTC
CASSPETKLGDGYTF
>TRBD1|TRBV30|once|TRBJ1-5
TGTGCCTGGAGAGGACAGGGGAACAATCAGCCCCAGCATTTT
CAWRGQGNNQPQHF
>-|TRBV6-5|-|TRBJ1-2
TGTGCCAGCAGTCAGCCTTTTCCAGGGTCCGGCTACACCTTC
CASSQPFPGSGYTF
>-|TRBV5-1|-|TRBJ2-5
TGCGCCAGCAGCTTTTACCAAGAGACCCAGTACTTC
CASSFYQETQYF
>TRBD2|TRBV5-6|once|TRBJ2-1
TGTGCCAGCAGCCCTTGGACTAGCGTGAGAGCCCCAGCTGAGCAGTTCTTC
CASSPWTSVRAPAEQFF
>TRBD1|TRBV9|-|TRBJ1-5
TGTGCCAGCAGCGTTTCCGGGACAGGGGATCAGCCCCAGCATTTT
CASSVSGTGDQPQHF
>-|TRBV6-1|-|TRBJ2-1
TGTGCCAGCAGTGGAGACAGATACAATGAGCAGTTCTTC
CASSGDRYNEQFF
>-|TRBV2|-|TRBJ1-2
TGTGCCAGCAGGGAGGGGCAGCAACTCTATGGCTACACCTTC
CASREGQQLYGYTF
>-|TRBV19|-|TRBJ2-2
TGTGCCAGTGGCCCTACCTCCGGGGAGCTGTTTTTT
CASGPTSGELFF
>TRBD1|TRBV28|once|TRBJ2-7
TGTGCCAGCAGAGGGTCCCGGGACAGGGAATACGAGCAGTACTTC
CASRGSRDREYEQYF
>-|TRBV5-5|-|TRBJ2-3
TGTGCCAGCGAACGGATGGGTTCAGATACGCAGTATTTT
CASERMGSDTQYF